The 25 T cell receptor beta chains presented below share a single source sample, sequenced in a study of T cell changes during pregnancy in multiple sclerosis. Generated by immunoSEQ multiplex PCR, the TCRdb table keeps only in-frame clones and is missing some. The table records about 64,000 clones, 90% of them present only once. Sequenced here: peripheral blood, sampled in the second trimester of pregnancy. All receptors derive from a female donor in good health, enrolled as a control in a pregnancy study.

The rearrangement joins TRBV27 to TRBJ1-5; 10 bases are a match to TRBD1. CDR1 is MNHEY and CDR2 is SMNVEV in the germline V gene (reference sequence). V shed 5 bases and J 6 bases; nucleotides not matched to a gene: 7. The CDR3 consists of 15 residues. This CDR3 reads CASSRDRGTGQPQHF. Here the CDR3 DNA reads TGTGCCAGCAGTAGGGACAGGGGCACGGGTCAGCCCCAGCATTTT.

The V and J genes are TRBV18 and TRBJ2-5, with D possibly matching TRBD1 (6 bases). The CDR3 is 15 residues long. Trimming pared 0 bases from V and 6 bases from J, leaving 14 bases between. Germline CDR1 reads KGHSH; CDR2 reads LQKENI. The CDR3 sequence is CASSPPGHPQKTQYF. The CDR3 nucleotides are TGTGCCAGCTCACCACCGGGACATCCTCAGAAGACCCAGTACTTC.

The chain couples TRBV6-1 to TRBJ2-5, with 9 positions matching TRBD2. This CDR3 region has 16 residues. The V segment lost 1 base and the J segment 2 bases; nucleotides outside the gene matches: 5. Looked up from germline, CDR1 is MNHNS and CDR2 is SASEGT. This CDR3 is CASSEEGAGGQETQYF. For the CDR3, the DNA is TGTGCCAGCAGTGAAGAGGGAGCGGGGGGACAAGAGACCCAGTACTTC.

V is TRBV5-1 and J is TRBJ1-2; D unresolved. Germline V gives CDR1 SGHRS, CDR2 YFSETQ. This CDR3 spans 12 amino acids. V was shortened by 4 bases and J by 2 bases, with 6 bases between the two germline ends. The CDR3, as DNA: TGCGCCAGCAGCCCTCAGAACTATGGCTACACCTTC. Encoded protein: CASSPQNYGYTF.

This chain links TRBV5-5 with TRBJ2-3; TRBD1 matches 10 bases. This CDR3 is 14 amino acids long. CDR1 SGHKS and CDR2 YYEKEE come from the germline V gene (reference sequence). Trimming cost V 3 bases and J 6 bases; bases outside gene matches: 4. CDR3 nucleotides: TGTGCCAGCAGCTACGGACAGGGGGTTGATACGCAGTATTTT. Encoded protein: CASSYGQGVDTQYF.

The count of this clone is one. The chain has TRBV5-6 and TRBJ1-2; D remains ambiguous. The V gene's germline CDR1 is SGHDT and CDR2 YYEEEE. V was shortened by 1 base and J by 8 bases, with 15 bases between the two germline ends. The CDR3 spans 14 residues. The CDR3 DNA reads as TGTGCCAGCAGCTTGACAGTTCAGAAAACGGGCTACACCTTC. This translates into CASSLTVQKTGYTF.

This clone was observed a single time. The genes are TRBV7-9 and TRBJ1-2; 7 bases are a match to TRBD1. The germline V gene has CDR1 SEHNR and CDR2 FQNEAQ (reference sequence). The V and J ends lost 5 bases and 8 bases, in that order; junction bases with no gene match: 5. The length of the CDR3 is 12 residues. CDR3 coding DNA: TGTGCCAGCAGCGACACGGGACAGGGCTACACCTTC. Its protein product is CASSDTGQGYTF.

V usage is TRBV6-4 and J usage is TRBJ2-2; TRBD1 agrees at 7 bases. V was pared by 8 bases and J by 5 bases, with 5 bases of the junction left unmatched. The CDR3 consists of 13 residues. Germline V gene sequence: CDR1 MRHNA, CDR2 SNTAGT. The DNA of the CDR3 is TGTGCCAGCGTACACAGGGGTACCGGGGAGCTGTTTTTT. Translated, it gives CASVHRGTGELFF.

Notes on this clone: One junction end disagrees with the germline gene, perhaps due to a read error. The gene calls are TRBV19 and TRBJ2-3, with 10 positions matching TRBD2. The CDR3 loop spans 12 amino acids. Germline V lookup: CDR1 LNHDA, CDR2 SQIVND (reference sequence). As DNA, the CDR3 is TGTGCCAGTAATATAGCGGGAGGTACGCAGTATTTT. Its protein is CASNIAGGTQYF.

The chain employs TRBV5-1 and TRBJ1-2; a possible D gene is TRBD1 (6 bases). CDR3 length: 14 amino acids. Germline V gene lookup returns CDR1 SGHRS and CDR2 YFSETQ. V was pared by 2 bases and J by 4 bases, with 12 bases between. CDR3 DNA sequence: TGCGCCAGCAGCTTTGGACAGACGAGCTATGGCTACACCTTC. Residues: CASSFGQTSYGYTF.

This sequence joins TRBV27 and TRBJ1-2; TRBD1 might be the D (6 bases). This CDR3 is built from 15 residues. Germline CDR1 MNHEY, CDR2 SMNVEV (reference sequence). Trimming shortened V by 4 bases and J by 4 bases, and 16 bases separated the two germline ends. CDR3 amino acids: CASSSPGGRFYGYTF. CDR3 DNA sequence: TGTGCCAGCAGTTCACCCGGGGGGCGTTTCTATGGCTACACCTTC.

This sequence joins TRBV9 and TRBJ1-1; a weak D match, TRBD1 (6 bases). Germline CDR1 reads SGDLS; CDR2 reads YYNGEE. The CDR3 is 14 amino acids. Trimming removed 4 bases at V and 1 base at J, with 11 bases between. CDR3 sequence (DNA): TGTGCCAGCAGCCAGACAGGAACGAACACTGAAGCTTTCTTT. This sequence encodes CASSQTGTNTEAFF.

This chain links TRBV30 with TRBJ2-3, with 10 bases that match TRBD2. The CDR3 runs 15 residues. Trimming at V came to 3 bases and at J to 6 bases, leaving 9 bases not matched to a gene. Germline V CDR1 and CDR2: GTSNPN, SVGIG (reference sequence). DNA of the CDR3: TGTGCCTGGAGCGGGACTAGCGACGCCTCGGATACGCAGTATTTT. Amino acids: CAWSGTSDASDTQYF.

This clone was seen many times. Other DNA sequences in this sample translate to the same CDR3. The V gene is TRBV9, the J gene TRBJ2-7; 9 bases are shared with TRBD1. V shed 3 bases and J 3 bases; nucleotides not matched to a gene: 4. CDR1 SGDLS and CDR2 YYNGEE come from the germline V gene. The CDR3 consists of 14 residues. CDR3 amino acids: CASSGDREGYEQYF. As DNA, the CDR3 is TGTGCCAGCAGCGGGGACAGGGAAGGCTACGAGCAGTACTTC.

Comments on this clone: This specimen includes other DNA sequences encoding the same CDR3. The rearrangement joins TRBV6-1 to TRBJ1-2; 8 bases are shared with TRBD1. Germline trimming cut 4 bases from V and 5 bases from J; bases unmatched to any gene: 0. From germline, CDR1 is MNHNS and CDR2 SASEGT. There are 12 residues in the CDR3. The CDR3 spells CASSGQGYGYTF. CDR3 DNA sequence: TGTGCCAGCAGTGGACAGGGGTATGGCTACACCTTC.

The rearrangement joins TRBV28 to TRBJ1-5; TRBD1 matches 7 bases. V lost 8 bases to trimming and J lost 5 bases; unmatched junction nucleotides: 6. Germline values: CDR1 MDHEN, CDR2 SYDVKM. This CDR3 comprises 13 residues. CDR3 residues: CASSPRGDQPQHF. The CDR3 DNA reads as TGTGCCAGCTCCCCCAGGGGGGATCAGCCCCAGCATTTT.

The chain uses TRBV2 and TRBJ1-6; D not resolved. Germline CDR1 reads SNHLY; CDR2 reads FYNNEI. Trimming removed 7 bases at V and 7 bases at J, with 11 bases between. The CDR3 has 13 amino acids. The CDR3 here is CASTPEANSPLHF. In DNA form, the CDR3 reads TGTGCCAGCACTCCAGAGGCCAATTCACCCCTCCACTTT.

The rearrangement uses TRBV27 and TRBJ1-2, with 8 bases lining up with TRBD1. Germline loops: CDR1 MNHEY, CDR2 SMNVEV (reference sequence). The CDR3 spans 14 residues. V shed 6 bases, J shed 3 bases, and the junction held 6 bases outside the gene matches. CDR3 amino acids: CASRSGGQDYGYTF. CDR3 nucleotide sequence: TGTGCCAGCAGATCAGGGGGCCAGGACTATGGCTACACCTTC.

This sequence joins TRBV6-5 and TRBJ2-7; 9 positions agree with TRBD1. Germline CDR1 and CDR2: MNHEY and SVGAGI. The CDR3 is made up of 12 amino acids. V shed 6 bases and J 3 bases; nucleotides not matched to a gene: 0. The CDR3 DNA sequence: TGTGCCAGCAGGACAGGGGGCTACGAGCAGTACTTC. It encodes CASRTGGYEQYF.

CDR3 nucleotide sequence: TGTGCCAGCAGCCTCTTTCTACAGGGGTTTTGGGAAAAACTGTTTTTT. Protein sequence: CASSLFLQGFWEKLFF. V and J are TRBV7-3 and TRBJ1-4, with 7 positions matching TRBD1. V was pared by 5 bases and J by 8 bases, with 14 bases of the junction left unmatched. Germline V lookup: CDR1 SGHTA, CDR2 FQGTGA. CDR3 length equals 16 residues. The full variable domain, in which reference TRBV7-3 and TRBJ1-4 provide the parts outside the CDR3, is GAGVSQTPSNKVTEKGKYVELRCDPISGHTALYWYRQSLGQGPEFLIYFQGTGAADDSGLPNDRFFAVRPEGSVSTLKIQRTERGDSAVYLCASSLFLQGFWEKLFFGSGTQLSVL.

The rearrangement links TRBV19 to TRBJ2-7, with TRBD1 matching over 8 bases. From germline, CDR1 is LNHDA and CDR2 SQIVND (reference sequence). Unmatched junction bases numbered 8, after V lost 4 bases and J lost 6 bases. The CDR3 covers 14 residues. DNA for the CDR3: TGTGCCAGTAGTACCATCGGACAGGGCGGCGAGCAGTACTTC. It yields the protein CASSTIGQGGEQYF. The whole variable domain, remainder taken from reference TRBV19 and TRBJ2-7, is DGGITQSPKYLFRKEGQNVTLSCEQNLNHDAMYWYRQDPGQGLRLIYYSQIVNDFQKGDIAEGYSVSREKKESFPLTVTSAQKNPTAFYLCASSTIGQGGEQYFGPGTRLTVT.

This chain uses TRBV7-2 with TRBJ2-7; the D is unclear. Trimming shortened V by 4 bases and J by 3 bases, and 10 bases separated the two germline ends. The CDR3 spans 13 residues. From germline, CDR1 is SGHTA and CDR2 FQGNSA. The CDR3 loop reads CASSSLVFYEQYF. CDR3 DNA sequence: TGTGCCAGCAGCTCATTAGTATTCTACGAGCAGTACTTC.

The rearrangement links TRBV4-1 to TRBJ2-2, with TRBD1 matching 9 bases. The J segment lost 3 bases and the V segment lost 4 bases, leaving 12 bases of the junction unmatched. This CDR3 is built from 18 residues. Germline CDR1 MGHRA, CDR2 YSYEKL. The CDR3, as DNA: TGCGCCAGCAGCCGTACACTAAGGACAGGGGTCGACACCGGGGAGCTGTTTTTT. Translating it yields CASSRTLRTGVDTGELFF.

V and J are TRBV5-1 and TRBJ2-7; possibly TRBD1 for D (8 bases). V gave up 7 bases and J gave up 5 bases, with 28 bases separating them. From germline, CDR1 is SGHRS and CDR2 YFSETQ. This CDR3 is 17 amino acids long. CDR3 coding DNA: TGCGCCAGCGAGGTGGACAGGGTGCCTAGCGGAGAGGACGAGCAGTACTTC. It yields the protein CASEVDRVPSGEDEQYF.

This sequence joins TRBV2 and TRBJ2-2; D unclear. V lost 3 bases and J lost 7, with 15 bases in between. Germline CDR1 and CDR2: SNHLY and FYNNEI. The CDR3 spans 15 residues. The CDR3 nucleotides read TGTGCCAGCAGTGAGAGGCTTCTAATAAGCGGGGAGCTGTTTTTT. The encoded protein is CASSERLLISGELFF.